The sequence of this T cell receptor beta chain was determined in a study of blood T cell repertoires in COVID-19. Whole-study context: PBMCs, B-cell-depleted T cells, or T cells provided the cDNA or gDNA that made up the material.

Looked up from germline, CDR1 is SGHKS and CDR2 is YYEKEE (reference sequence). The length of the CDR3 is 15 residues. Trimming removed 4 bases from V and 6 bases from J; junction bases left unmatched: 4. Original processing methods: Reference gene primer amplification yielded estimated nucleated cell counts. This table comes from immunoSEQ multiplex PCR, and its TCRdb copy is limited to in-frame clones, with some not included. V and J calls and clone size are those listed in that table; D and trimming were worked out from the DNA. The table lists some 150,000 clones, 75% to 90% of them singletons. This sequence joins TRBV5-5 and TRBJ1-4; the match to TRBD1 covers 12 bases. This receptor was taken from a woman aged 55-69 years with COVID-19, enrolled during active disease. Sequencing used peripheral blood. For the CDR3, the DNA is TGTGCCAGCAGCCGGGACAGGGGGCTTCATGAAAAACTGTTTTTT. Translation gives CASSRDRGLHEKLFF.